The 18 T cell receptor beta chains below all came from one sample that was sequenced in a study of Ad26.COV2.S vaccination and SARS-CoV-2 variants. Treatment noted: roughly 18 received Ad26.COV2.S at low or high dose, single or two shots; about five received placebo; per-sample allocation not given. Day 63 after the first vaccine or placebo injection was the time point for sampling. Clones were sequenced by immunoSEQ multiplex PCR, and TCRdb holds only the in-frame ones, with some missing. This table has 300,000 to 500,000 clones, about nine tenths appearing once. Specimen: peripheral blood, collected in a trial of Ad26.COV2.S vaccine versus placebo. These receptors all stem from a person between 18 and 65 years old who received the Ad26.COV2.S COVID-19 vaccine or a placebo.

The rearrangement links TRBV7-2 to TRBJ1-6, with D unclear. The length of the CDR3 is 12 residues. V was shortened by 5 bases and J by 5 bases, with 4 bases between the two germline ends. Germline V gene data show CDR1 as SGHTA and CDR2 as FQGNSA. This CDR3 is CASSPDNSPLHF. DNA for the CDR3: TGTGCCAGCAGCCCTGATAATTCACCCCTCCACTTT.

This clone appeared a few times. CDR3 amino acids: CASSQDGQNSPLHF. In nucleotides, the CDR3 is TGCGCCAGCAGCCAAGATGGGCAGAATTCACCCCTCCACTTT. The V and J genes are TRBV4-1 and TRBJ1-6, with no clear D. Trimming shortened V by 0 bases and J by 7 bases, and 7 bases separated the two germline ends. The length of the CDR3 is 14 residues. Germline loops: CDR1 MGHRA, CDR2 YSYEKL.

V and J are TRBV6-5 and TRBJ1-5; 8 bases line up with TRBD1. The CDR3 loop spans 15 amino acids. The germline V gene encodes CDR1 MNHEY and CDR2 SVGAGI. The junction had 7 bases not matched to a gene; V was cut back by 2 bases and J by 7 bases. CDR3 DNA sequence: TGTGCCAGCAGTTACACCCGGGACAGGAGGCAGCCCCAGCATTTT. As protein: CASSYTRDRRQPQHF.

The chain links TRBV7-5 to TRBJ2-2; the D call TRBD1 from the table was never checked on the DNA. TRBV7-5 is tagged as a pseudogene. The CDR3 covers 12 residues. The CDR3 DNA reads TGTGCCAGAAAATTTGGGCCCGGGGAGCTGTTTTTT. It specifies CARKFGPGELFF.

The chain joins TRBV11-2 to TRBJ2-3, with 8 bases aligning to TRBD2. Germline V gene sequence: CDR1 SGHAT, CDR2 FQNNGV. The CDR3 runs 15 residues. V lost 8 bases, J lost 6 bases, and 13 bases stayed unmatched. In DNA form, the CDR3 reads TGTGCCAGCGGCACCGGGACTAGGAGTTTGGATACGCAGTATTTT. This encodes CASGTGTRSLDTQYF. Looking up the rest from reference TRBV11-2 and TRBJ2-3 gives the full variable domain: EAGVAQSPRYKIIEKRQSVAFWCNPISGHATLYWYQQILGQGPKLLIQFQNNGVVDDSQLPKDRFSAERLKGVDSTLKIQPAKLEDSAVYLCASGTGTRSLDTQYFGPGTRLTVL.

The CDR3 DNA reads TGCGCCAGCAGCTTGGTAGGGCAGACATATGGCTACACCTTC. Translated, it gives CASSLVGQTYGYTF. The J gene is TRBJ1-2, the V gene TRBV5-1; D is unclear. Germline CDR1 is SGHRS and CDR2 is YFSETQ. V lost 0 bases to trimming and J lost 5 bases, with 11 bases between them. The CDR3 spans 14 residues.

V gene TRBV4-1 combines with J gene TRBJ1-4; D unresolved. The CDR3 spans 14 residues. V dropped 3 bases and J dropped 5 bases, with 10 bases sitting between them. The germline CDR1 and CDR2 sequences are MGHRA and YSYEKL. Here the CDR3 reads CASSHQISNEKLFF. CDR3 nucleotides: TGCGCCAGCAGCCACCAGATATCAAATGAAAAACTGTTTTTT.

This chain uses TRBV2 with TRBJ1-1, with 7 positions matching TRBD1. V was clipped by 5 bases and J by 5 bases; unmatched bases: 8. The CDR3 is 14 amino acids. The germline CDR1 and CDR2 sequences are SNHLY and FYNNEI. CDR3 in amino acids: CASSLSMTGTEAFF. Written as DNA, the CDR3 is TGTGCCAGCAGTCTAAGCATGACAGGGACTGAAGCTTTCTTT. Combining the CDR3 with reference TRBV2 and TRBJ1-1 gives the whole variable domain EPEVTQTPSHQVTQMGQEVILRCVPISNHLYFYWYRQILGQKVEFLVSFYNNEISEKSEIFDDQFSVERPDGSNFTLKIRSTKLEDSAMYFCASSLSMTGTEAFFGQGTRLTVV.

V usage is TRBV7-9 and J usage is TRBJ1-1, with D hard to call. The V end lost 11 bases, the J end lost 4 bases, and 20 bases lay between the germline ends. This CDR3 spans 14 amino acids. Germline V gene data show CDR1 as SEHNR and CDR2 as FQNEAQ (reference sequence). This CDR3 is CAAHPLGRGTEAFF. The CDR3 DNA sequence: TGTGCCGCACATCCCCTAGGGCGGGGCACTGAAGCTTTCTTT.

V gene TRBV7-9 combines with J gene TRBJ2-1; TRBD2 matches at 8 bases. The CDR3 sequence is 14 residues long. Germline V gene lookup returns CDR1 SEHNR and CDR2 FQNEAQ (reference sequence). V trimming: 3 bases; J trimming: 9 bases; junction bases outside the gene matches: 7. The CDR3 nucleotides read TGTGCCAGCAGCTTGTTACGGGGGGGCGGTGAGCAGTTCTTC. Translated, it gives CASSLLRGGGEQFF.

The chain has TRBV7-2 and TRBJ1-1; the match to TRBD1 covers 9 bases. In germline, CDR1 is SGHTA, CDR2 FQGNSA. The CDR3 covers 14 residues. J lost 2 bases, V lost 5 bases, and 3 bases had no gene match. CDR3: CASSVDRGNTEAFF. CDR3 DNA: TGTGCCAGCAGCGTGGACAGGGGAAACACTGAAGCTTTCTTT.

A few counts support this clone. The rearrangement links TRBV29-1 to TRBJ1-6, with D possibly being TRBD1 (5 bases). CDR1 and CDR2 (germline): SQVTM, ANQGSEA. The V end lost 4 bases, the J end lost 7 bases, and 11 bases lay between the germline ends. This CDR3 is 13 amino acids long. The CDR3 DNA sequence: TGCAGCGTTGCCGACAGAAGCAATTCACCCCTCCACTTT. Its translation: CSVADRSNSPLHF.

The V gene is TRBV7-2, the J gene TRBJ2-3, with a possible D match to TRBD2 (5 bases). Germline lookup yields CDR1 SGHTA and CDR2 FQGNSA. CDR3 length: 15 residues. V lost 2 bases and J lost 6, with 15 bases in between. The CDR3 spells CASSLNEGLGDTQYF. The CDR3 coding sequence is TGTGCCAGCAGCTTAAACGAGGGTTTGGGGGATACGCAGTATTTT.

The chain is built from TRBV12-3 or TRBV12-4 and TRBJ1-2, with TRBD1 matching 9 bases. This CDR3 is built from 12 residues. V was clipped by 5 bases and J by 7 bases; unmatched bases: 2. The DNA of the CDR3 is TGTGCCAGCAGTACAGGGGGCATTGGCTACACCTTC. It encodes CASSTGGIGYTF.

The chain is built from TRBV4-1 and TRBJ2-5; D gene unclear. The CDR3 consists of 12 residues. Trimming took off 0 bases at V and 6 bases at J, with 5 bases between the two ends. Germline CDR1 MGHRA, CDR2 YSYEKL. The CDR3 DNA reads as TGCGCCAGCAGCCAAGATGCTAAGACCCAGTACTTC. Encoded protein: CASSQDAKTQYF.

The CDR3 spells CASSQTRTGTGEAFF. The DNA of the CDR3 is TGTGCCAGCAGCCAGACCCGGACAGGGACTGGAGAAGCTTTCTTT. The chain links TRBV3-1 (or the pseudogene TRBV3-2) to TRBJ1-1, with TRBD1 matching over 8 bases. J lost 8 bases, V lost 3 bases, and 11 bases had no gene match. There are 15 residues in the CDR3. Germline CDR1 LGHDT, CDR2 YNNKEL (reference sequence).

With respect to this clone: Other DNA variants within this sample encode the same CDR3. The V call is TRBV18, the J call TRBJ1-3, with 7 bases matching TRBD1. J lost 4 bases, V lost 3 bases, and 3 bases had no gene match. Per germline, CDR1 KGHSH and CDR2 LQKENI. This CDR3 comprises 14 residues. The CDR3 DNA reads TGTGCCAGCTCACCTACAGGGGAAGGAAACACCATATATTTT. Its translation is CASSPTGEGNTIYF.

The chain is built from TRBV6-5 and TRBJ1-1, with D perhaps TRBD1 (6 bases). This CDR3 has 15 amino acids. Germline V lookup: CDR1 MNHEY, CDR2 SVGAGI. V gave up 4 bases and J gave up 1 base, with 13 bases separating them. The DNA for the CDR3 is TGTGCCAGCAGTTCCCCCTTCAGGGGGAACACTGAAGCTTTCTTT. Residues: CASSSPFRGNTEAFF.